This is a list of T cell receptor beta chains from one sample in a study of post-analysis software for immune sequencing data. TCRdb re-analysed the PCR reads in MiXCR, keeping a single row per CDR3 protein. This sample has about 400,000 distinct CDR3 sequences, with approximately 33% found just once. Sequencing was performed on blood. These receptors originate from a girl aged 10-17 years with multiple sclerosis. CDR3s include the opening cysteine and the closing phenylalanine or tryptophan. Each record gives: D gene, J gene, clone size, V gene, CDR3 length, CDR3 DNA, CDR3 protein. A D gene is named only where the DNA matches it firmly. The size of a clone is reported for some rows only, either as once, few or many, or as a class for expanded clones.

D gene: TRBD1
J gene: TRBJ1-5
clone size: .
V gene: TRBV6-6
CDR3 length: 15
CDR3 DNA: TGTGCCAGCAGACCCGGGACAGGGGGAAGGCAGCCCCAGCATTTT
CDR3 protein: CASRPGTGGRQPQHF

D gene: .
J gene: TRBJ1-1
clone size: .
V gene: TRBV21-1
CDR3 length: 16
CDR3 DNA: TGTGCCAGCAGCAAAGAAACAGCTAGCAGGGACACTGAAGCTTTCTTT
CDR3 protein: CASSKETASRDTEAFF

D gene: TRBD1
J gene: TRBJ2-7
clone size: .
V gene: TRBV6-2/TRBV6-3
CDR3 length: 14
CDR3 DNA: TGTGCCACTGCCCCCCGGGACAGGGTCTACGAGCAGTACTTC
CDR3 protein: CATAPRDRVYEQYF

D gene: TRBD1
J gene: TRBJ1-5
clone size: .
V gene: TRBV6-2/TRBV6-3
CDR3 length: 14
CDR3 DNA: TGTGCCAGCAGTTACACAGGGGACAATCAGCCCCAGCATTTT
CDR3 protein: CASSYTGDNQPQHF

D gene: .
J gene: TRBJ2-7
clone size: few
V gene: TRBV28
CDR3 length: 16
CDR3 DNA: TGTGCCAGCAGTCCCTTTTCGGAACAGGGAGGAGGCGGGCAGTACTTC
CDR3 protein: CASSPFSEQGGGGQYF

D gene: .
J gene: TRBJ1-2
clone size: .
V gene: TRBV6-1
CDR3 length: 12
CDR3 DNA: TGTGCCAGCAGGGTGGACATCTATGGCTACACCTTC
CDR3 protein: CASRVDIYGYTF

D gene: .
J gene: TRBJ1-6
clone size: .
V gene: TRBV6-5
CDR3 length: 12
CDR3 DNA: TGTGCCAGCGGGAATAGGGGCTCACCCCTCCACTTT
CDR3 protein: CASGNRGSPLHF

D gene: .
J gene: TRBJ1-4
clone size: few
V gene: TRBV27
CDR3 length: 15
CDR3 DNA: TGTGCCAGCAGTCCCGCCCCGGACCCTAATGAAAAACTGTTTTTT
CDR3 protein: CASSPAPDPNEKLFF

D gene: TRBD1
J gene: TRBJ1-2
clone size: .
V gene: TRBV24-1
CDR3 length: 16
CDR3 DNA: TGTGCCACCAGGACAGGGCGACCACTCTTTAACTATGGCTACACCTTC
CDR3 protein: CATRTGRPLFNYGYTF

D gene: .
J gene: TRBJ2-5
clone size: .
V gene: TRBV29-1
CDR3 length: 14
CDR3 DNA: TGCGGCGTTGAGGGGACCCTATATCAAGAGACCCAGTACTTC
CDR3 protein: CGVEGTLYQETQYF

D gene: .
J gene: TRBJ2-5
clone size: .
V gene: TRBV6-6
CDR3 length: 15
CDR3 DNA: TGTGCCAGCAGTCCGGGTGGGACTCTCCAAGAGACCCAGTACTTC
CDR3 protein: CASSPGGTLQETQYF

D gene: TRBD1
J gene: TRBJ2-6
clone size: .
V gene: TRBV29-1
CDR3 length: 14
CDR3 DNA: TGCAGCGTTCGCACAGGGGCTGGGGCCAACGTCCTGACTTTC
CDR3 protein: CSVRTGAGANVLTF

D gene: .
J gene: TRBJ2-1
clone size: .
V gene: TRBV7-9
CDR3 length: 14
CDR3 DNA: TGTGCCAGCAGCTCCGGGAGCTCCTACAATGAGCAGTTCTTC
CDR3 protein: CASSSGSSYNEQFF

D gene: TRBD1
J gene: TRBJ1-3
clone size: .
V gene: TRBV12-3/TRBV12-4
CDR3 length: 16
CDR3 DNA: TGTGCCAGCAGTAGAAGTCCCGGGACAGGGTACAACACCATATATTTT
CDR3 protein: CASSRSPGTGYNTIYF

D gene: .
J gene: TRBJ2-1
clone size: once
V gene: TRBV6-5
CDR3 length: 13
CDR3 DNA: TGTGCCAGCAGTTATCGGCATGACAATGAGCAGTTCTTC
CDR3 protein: CASSYRHDNEQFF

D gene: TRBD1
J gene: TRBJ1-1
clone size: .
V gene: TRBV7-2
CDR3 length: 13
CDR3 DNA: TGTGCCAACCGGACAGGGGAGAACACTGAAGCTTTCTTT
CDR3 protein: CANRTGENTEAFF

D gene: .
J gene: TRBJ2-2
clone size: few
V gene: TRBV9
CDR3 length: 17
CDR3 DNA: TGTGCCAGCAGCTCCCGGACCGACAGGTTAAACACCGGGGAGCTGTTTTTT
CDR3 protein: CASSSRTDRLNTGELFF

D gene: .
J gene: TRBJ1-4
clone size: .
V gene: TRBV19
CDR3 length: 15
CDR3 DNA: TGTGCCAGTGGGAGGCGAGGTACAACTAATGAAAAACTGTTTTTT
CDR3 protein: CASGRRGTTNEKLFF

D gene: TRBD2
J gene: TRBJ2-2
clone size: .
V gene: TRBV4-3
CDR3 length: 18
CDR3 DNA: TGCGCCAGCAGCCAATCGAAGTTAGCGGGGGCCCTCACCGGGGAGCTGTTTTTT
CDR3 protein: CASSQSKLAGALTGELFF

D gene: .
J gene: TRBJ2-5
clone size: few
V gene: TRBV6-5
CDR3 length: 14
CDR3 DNA: TGTGCCAGCAGTTACACGGGGTTCCAAGAGACCCAGTACTTC
CDR3 protein: CASSYTGFQETQYF

D gene: .
J gene: TRBJ1-6
clone size: .
V gene: TRBV20-1
CDR3 length: 17
CDR3 DNA: TGCAGTGCTAGCATGAATCTTCCCGGCTCCTATAATTCACCCCTCCACTTT
CDR3 protein: CSASMNLPGSYNSPLHF

D gene: .
J gene: TRBJ1-2
clone size: .
V gene: TRBV20-1
CDR3 length: 15
CDR3 DNA: TGCAGTGCCCCCTACGTAAACGTTACCGCCAGCGGCTACACCTTC
CDR3 protein: CSAPYVNVTASGYTF